A single sample is the source of the 20 T cell receptor beta chains below, sequenced in a study of T cells in Graves' hyperthyroidism and ophthalmopathy. RNA transcripts served as the template for amplifying TCR beta CDR3 regions. Initially, a first-round RT-PCR of the TCR CDR3 employed the HTBI primer set. TCRdb fed the multiplex PCR reads into MiXCR, producing one record per CDR3 protein. The sample contains about 560,000 distinct CDR3 sequences, more than 45% of which appear only once. The material sequenced was peripheral blood or thyroid tissue (not recorded which). The receptors here all came from a woman between 18 and 30 years old with Graves' hyperthyroidism.

At least ten counts were recorded for this clonotype. This chain connects TRBV10-3 to TRBJ2-2; 9 nucleotides agree with TRBD2. This CDR3 contains 16 residues. Per germline, CDR1 ENHRY and CDR2 SYGVKD. V shed 0 bases and J 3 bases; nucleotides not matched to a gene: 2. This CDR3 is CAISESLAGDTGELFF. The CDR3 DNA reads as TGTGCCATCAGTGAGTCTTTAGCGGGAGACACCGGGGAGCTGTTTTTT.

V and J are TRBV29-1 and TRBJ2-7; D is perhaps TRBD2 (6 bases). V was cut by 6 bases and J by 5 bases, with 14 bases left in between. Germline values: CDR1 SQVTM, CDR2 ANQGSEA. CDR3 length: 12 amino acids. In nucleotides, the CDR3 is TGCAGCGTGGGGGGAGAAACCCACGAGCAGTACTTC. It specifies CSVGGETHEQYF.

About this clonotype: This could be a read error, since a much larger clone is one nucleotide away. The V call is TRBV7-6, the J call TRBJ2-2; 7 bases line up with TRBD2. Germline CDR1 SGHVS, CDR2 FNYEAQ. The CDR3 contains 14 residues. With V trimmed by 5 bases and J by 5 bases, 5 bases remained unmatched. The CDR3 coding sequence is TGTGCCAGCAGCCCGCGGGAGCGTACCGGGGAGCTGTTTTTT. The encoded protein is CASSPRERTGELFF.

This CDR3 reads CASSSGDRVSYEQYF. DNA of the CDR3: TGTGCCAGCAGTTCGGGGGACAGGGTTTCCTACGAGCAGTACTTC. The rearrangement joins TRBV2 to TRBJ2-7, with 9 positions matching TRBD1. The CDR3 is 15 residues long. V dropped 5 bases and J dropped 1; count of bases not matched to a gene: 6. The germline gives CDR1 SNHLY, CDR2 FYNNEI.

The gene calls are TRBV20-1 and TRBJ1-2, with D tentatively TRBD1 (5 bases). The V end lost 6 bases, the J end lost 6 bases, and 17 bases lay between the germline ends. The germline V gene has CDR1 DFQATT and CDR2 SNEGSKA (reference sequence). This CDR3 region has 13 residues. In DNA, the CDR3 is TGCAGTGCCAGAAGTGAGACGGGGGATGGCTACACCTTC. It translates to CSARSETGDGYTF.

The CDR3, as DNA: TGTGCCAGTAGTGCTACCGACAGCGCGAACACTGAAGCTTTCTTT. This gives the protein CASSATDSANTEAFF. The chain combines TRBV19 with TRBJ1-1; perhaps TRBD1 as D (5 bases). The CDR3 sequence is 15 residues long. Germline V CDR1 and CDR2: LNHDA, SQIVND (reference sequence). V lost 5 bases and J lost 1, with 14 bases in between.

Many counts were recorded for this clonotype. The V gene is TRBV15, the J gene TRBJ1-6; 7 nucleotides agree with TRBD1. Germline V gene data show CDR1 as LNHNV and CDR2 as YYDKDF (reference sequence). The junction had 7 bases not matched to a gene; V was cut back by 1 base and J by 7 bases. The CDR3 extends over 16 amino acids. CDR3 region: CATSRALGQMNSPLHF. CDR3 bases: TGTGCCACCAGCAGAGCCCTGGGACAGATGAATTCACCCCTCCACTTT. The variable domain in full, completed from reference TRBV15 and TRBJ1-6, reads DAMVIQNPRYQVTQFGKPVTLSCSQTLNHNVMYWYQQKSSQAPKLLFHYYDKDFNNEADTPDNFQSRRPNTSFCFLDIRSPGLGDTAMYLCATSRALGQMNSPLHFGNGTRLTVT.

In this sample, this clonotype turned up once. This sequence joins TRBV5-1 and TRBJ2-6; 8 nucleotides align to TRBD1. This CDR3 has 17 amino acids. The germline CDR1 and CDR2 sequences are SGHRS and YFSETQ. The trim removed 3 bases at V and 4 bases at J, leaving 9 bases unmatched. The CDR3 DNA is TGCGCCAGCAGCTCGCCCGGACAGGGAGCGGGGGCCAACGTCCTGACTTTC. Residues: CASSSPGQGAGANVLTF.

This clonotype was counted only a few times. This chain uses TRBV20-1 with TRBJ1-4; possible D gene TRBD1, 5 bases. Trimming pared 5 bases from V and 4 bases from J, leaving 14 bases between. Germline assignment: CDR1 DFQATT and CDR2 SNEGSKA (reference sequence). This CDR3 is built from 14 residues. CDR3 DNA sequence: TGCAGTGCTGGGGGAATGGGGAATAATGAAAAACTGTTTTTT. Residues: CSAGGMGNNEKLFF.

This clonotype was picked up many times. The chain recombines TRBV7-9 with TRBJ1-1; TRBD1 aligns across 9 bases. This CDR3 is 14 amino acids long. The germline V gene encodes CDR1 SEHNR and CDR2 FQNEAQ (reference sequence). Losses at the gene ends were 7 bases for V and 1 base for J; bases not matched to a gene: 4. For the CDR3, the DNA is TGTGCCAGCACTCCGGGACAGGGGAACACTGAAGCTTTCTTT. It translates to CASTPGQGNTEAFF.

This clonotype was seen more than once but under ten times. The chain joins TRBV9 to TRBJ2-5; a possible D gene is TRBD2 (5 bases). V was cut by 3 bases and J by 5 bases, with 17 bases left in between. This CDR3 is 15 amino acids long. The V gene's germline CDR1 is SGDLS and CDR2 YYNGEE. The CDR3 loop is CASSAEAGVRETQYF. Here the CDR3 DNA reads TGTGCCAGCAGCGCCGAAGCCGGGGTTCGTGAGACCCAGTACTTC. The entire variable domain, with the rest obtained from reference TRBV9 and TRBJ2-5, is as follows: DSGVTQTPKHLITATGQRVTLRCSPRSGDLSVYWYQQSLDQGLQFLIQYYNGEERAKGNILERFSAQQFPDLHSELNLSSLELGDSALYFCASSAEAGVRETQYFGPGTRLLVL.

The chain is built from TRBV4-1 and TRBJ1-1; TRBD1 might be the D (5 bases). Trimming removed 1 base at V and 11 bases at J, with 20 bases between. The germline gives CDR1 MGHRA, CDR2 YSYEKL. This CDR3 spans 15 amino acids. The CDR3 bases are TGCGCCAGCAGCCAAGGTCTGGGGGGACTGGGGTTGGCTTTCTTT. It yields the protein CASSQGLGGLGLAFF.

This clonotype appeared once. The CDR3 end shows no conserved phenylalanine or tryptophan, and so a read error is likely. The DNA is omitted, as the CDR3 cannot be located on it reliably, and the CDR3 follows TCRdb's listing. V is TRBV29-1 and J is TRBJ1-2; TRBD1 is the table's D call, not checked against the DNA. Termini included, the CDR3 measures 10 amino acids. CDR1 SQVTM and CDR2 ANQGSEA come from the germline V gene. The CDR3 is CSVEVGGTTY.

This clonotype was seen many times. The rearrangement uses TRBV11-2 and TRBJ1-4; D might be TRBD1 (6 bases). In germline, CDR1 is SGHAT, CDR2 FQNNGV. V lost 6 bases to trimming and J lost 7 bases, with 12 bases between them. This CDR3 has 13 residues. The CDR3 protein is CASSHVGGEKLFF. The CDR3 DNA reads TGTGCCAGCAGTCACGTAGGGGGTGAAAAACTGTTTTTT.

On this clonotype itself: Given a much more abundant clone one base away, this may be a read error. The V and J genes are TRBV29-1 and TRBJ2-7; weak D call: TRBD1 (7 bases). Germline V lookup: CDR1 SQVTM, CDR2 ANQGSEA. CDR3 size: 14 residues. Written as DNA, the CDR3 is TGCAGCGCTGAAGATCCACAGGGGACTTACGAGCAGTACTTC. It yields the protein CSAEDPQGTYEQYF.

The rearrangement joins TRBV2 to TRBJ1-3; the D gene is possibly TRBD1 (5 bases). V lost 5 bases, J lost 0 bases, and 14 bases lay in between. The germline V gene encodes CDR1 SNHLY and CDR2 FYNNEI. The CDR3 is 16 residues long. CDR3 region: CASSISGLNSGNTIYF. CDR3 in DNA: TGTGCCAGCAGTATATCGGGACTGAACTCTGGAAACACCATATATTTT.

The chain uses TRBV7-2 and TRBJ2-7; TRBD1 aligns across 8 bases. The CDR3 runs to 15 residues. V was clipped by 0 bases and J by 3 bases; unmatched bases: 4. In germline, CDR1 is SGHTA, CDR2 FQGNSA. The CDR3 loop reads CASSLAGRGLYEQYF. Here the CDR3 DNA reads TGTGCCAGCAGCTTAGCGGGCAGGGGGCTCTACGAGCAGTACTTC.

This clonotype was found a few times. This chain joins TRBV14 and TRBJ2-7; D unclear. V dropped 3 bases and J dropped 2 bases, with 11 bases sitting between them. The CDR3 covers 14 residues. Germline loops: CDR1 SGHDN, CDR2 FVKESK. The CDR3 bases are TGTGCCAGCAGCCAGGTTCCGGTTACCTACGAGCAGTACTTC. The encoded protein is CASSQVPVTYEQYF.

V gene TRBV20-1 combines with J gene TRBJ1-4; the match to TRBD1 covers 7 bases. The V and J ends lost 1 base and 6 bases, in that order; junction bases with no gene match: 2. Germline loops: CDR1 DFQATT, CDR2 SNEGSKA (reference sequence). This CDR3 has 13 residues. This chain's CDR3 is CSARVRGDEKLFF. The DNA of the CDR3 is TGCAGTGCTAGAGTCAGGGGGGATGAAAAACTGTTTTTT.

V and J are TRBV20-1 and TRBJ2-7, with 11 positions matching TRBD1. V trimming: 6 bases; J trimming: 5 bases; junction bases outside the gene matches: 12. The CDR3 consists of 15 residues. The V gene's germline CDR1 is DFQATT and CDR2 SNEGSKA (reference sequence). The CDR3 DNA is TGCAGTGCACCCGGGACAGGGGGTTTTGCGGACGAGCAGTACTTC. Its protein product is CSAPGTGGFADEQYF.